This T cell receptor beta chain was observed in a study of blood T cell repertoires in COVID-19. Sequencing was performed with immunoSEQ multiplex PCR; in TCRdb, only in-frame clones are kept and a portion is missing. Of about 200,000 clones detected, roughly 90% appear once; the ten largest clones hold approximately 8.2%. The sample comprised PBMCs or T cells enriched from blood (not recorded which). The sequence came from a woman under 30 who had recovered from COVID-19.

CDR3 sequence reads: CASSAGLVSSYEQYF. The DNA for the CDR3 is TGTGCCAGCAGCGCAGGACTAGTTTCGTCCTACGAGCAGTACTTC. The rearrangement uses TRBV9 and TRBJ2-7; 7 bases match TRBD2. CDR1 and CDR2 (germline): SGDLS, YYNGEE. V shed 3 bases and J 1 base; nucleotides not matched to a gene: 7. The CDR3 contains 15 residues. Full variable domain (remainder filled in from reference TRBV9 and TRBJ2-7): DSGVTQTPKHLITATGQRVTLRCSPRSGDLSVYWYQQSLDQGLQFLIQYYNGEERAKGNILERFSAQQFPDLHSELNLSSLELGDSALYFCASSAGLVSSYEQYFGPGTRLTVT.